The 9 T cell receptor beta chains presented below share a single source sample, sequenced in a study of neurological immune-mediated disorders. Each CDR3 protein gets one entry after TCRdb re-called the 5' RACE reads with MiXCR. The table lists about 55,000 distinct CDR3 sequences, around 4% of them singletons. Sequencing was carried out using PBMCs. Every receptor here comes from a man between 25 and 39 years old with multiple sclerosis.

This clonotype was found many times. The CDR3 loop reads CASRLAGQGEETQYF. The CDR3, as DNA: TGTGCCAGCAGGCTTGCGGGACAGGGTGAAGAGACCCAGTACTTC. This chain links TRBV12-3 or TRBV12-4 with TRBJ2-5; TRBD1 agrees at 9 bases. J gave up 3 bases and V 6 bases, and 8 bases lay outside the gene matches. This CDR3 has 15 residues.

This clonotype was recorded many times. The J gene is TRBJ1-2, the V gene TRBV6-5; D is unclear. V lost 6 bases, J lost 4 bases, and 15 bases lay in between. The CDR3 contains 14 residues. Germline CDR1 is MNHEY and CDR2 is SVGAGI. The CDR3 coding sequence is TGTGCCAGCAGGGACGTCCGTGGTTTCTATGGCTACACCTTC. Protein sequence: CASRDVRGFYGYTF.

This clonotype was detected ten times or more. This chain connects TRBV12-3 or TRBV12-4 to TRBJ1-1; unclear D gene. Trimming took 4 bases from V and 2 from J, leaving 11 bases between them. The CDR3 is 14 amino acids. The CDR3 coding sequence is TGTGCCAGCAGTTCCAGTGGACCTAACACTGAAGCTTTCTTT. It codes for CASSSSGPNTEAFF.

This clonotype was detected many times. The gene calls are TRBV7-9 and TRBJ2-7, with unresolved D. This CDR3 has 12 amino acids. Deletions cut 5 bases from V and 4 bases from J, with 9 bases between. Germline CDR1 SEHNR, CDR2 FQNEAQ (reference sequence). The DNA of the CDR3 is TGTGCCAGCAGCCCAACAGTTTACGAGCAGTACTTC. This codes for CASSPTVYEQYF.

At least ten counts were recorded for this clonotype. The J gene is TRBJ2-2, the V gene TRBV12-3 or TRBV12-4, with D possibly TRBD1 on 5 matching bases. V gave up 3 bases and J gave up 6 bases, with 8 bases separating them. This CDR3 region has 13 residues. The CDR3 here is CASSFRQPGELFF. The CDR3 nucleotides read TGTGCCAGCAGTTTTCGACAGCCCGGGGAGCTGTTTTTT.

This clonotype was picked up many times. The gene calls are TRBV20-1 and TRBJ2-1, with D tentatively TRBD2 (6 bases). Germline values: CDR1 DFQATT, CDR2 SNEGSKA (reference sequence). Trimming shortened V by 1 base and J by 8 bases, and 15 bases separated the two germline ends. The CDR3 length is 14 residues. CDR3 sequence reads: CSARVGGRIDEQFF. DNA for the CDR3: TGCAGTGCTAGAGTAGGTGGGAGGATAGATGAGCAGTTCTTC.

This clonotype was recorded at least ten times. The chain carries TRBV27 and TRBJ2-5; no clear D. Germline V gives CDR1 MNHEY, CDR2 SMNVEV (reference sequence). V dropped 6 bases and J dropped 2 bases, with 13 bases sitting between them. The CDR3 is 14 residues long. The CDR3 loop reads CASSQGRVQETQYF. In nucleotides, the CDR3 is TGTGCCAGCAGCCAAGGTCGAGTACAAGAGACCCAGTACTTC.

There are many counts of this clonotype. This may stem from a read error, because a much larger clone lies one nucleotide away. V usage is TRBV11-2 and J usage is TRBJ1-1; the D is unclear. CDR3 length equals 14 residues. V was clipped by 8 bases and J by 0 bases, with 13 bases between them. CDR1 SGHAT and CDR2 FQNNGV come from the germline V gene. DNA for the CDR3: TGTGCCAGCCAGACGGGAAACCTGAACACTGAAGCTTTCTTT. Its translation is CASQTGNLNTEAFF. Looking up the rest from reference TRBV11-2 and TRBJ1-1 gives the full variable domain: EAGVAQSPRYKIIEKRQSVAFWCNPISGHATLYWYQQILGQGPKLLIQFQNNGVVDDSQLPKDRFSAERLKGVDSTLKIQPAKLEDSAVYLCASQTGNLNTEAFFGQGTRLTVV.

This clonotype was counted at least ten times. V gene TRBV20-1 combines with J gene TRBJ2-3; D is perhaps TRBD1 (6 bases). The CDR3 consists of 16 residues. Trimming pared 0 bases from V and 0 bases from J, leaving 13 bases between. Germline CDR1 reads DFQATT; CDR2 reads SNEGSKA (reference sequence). CDR3 DNA sequence: TGCAGTGCTAGAGACGGACAGAGAACTAGCACAGATACGCAGTATTTT. Translation gives CSARDGQRTSTDTQYF.